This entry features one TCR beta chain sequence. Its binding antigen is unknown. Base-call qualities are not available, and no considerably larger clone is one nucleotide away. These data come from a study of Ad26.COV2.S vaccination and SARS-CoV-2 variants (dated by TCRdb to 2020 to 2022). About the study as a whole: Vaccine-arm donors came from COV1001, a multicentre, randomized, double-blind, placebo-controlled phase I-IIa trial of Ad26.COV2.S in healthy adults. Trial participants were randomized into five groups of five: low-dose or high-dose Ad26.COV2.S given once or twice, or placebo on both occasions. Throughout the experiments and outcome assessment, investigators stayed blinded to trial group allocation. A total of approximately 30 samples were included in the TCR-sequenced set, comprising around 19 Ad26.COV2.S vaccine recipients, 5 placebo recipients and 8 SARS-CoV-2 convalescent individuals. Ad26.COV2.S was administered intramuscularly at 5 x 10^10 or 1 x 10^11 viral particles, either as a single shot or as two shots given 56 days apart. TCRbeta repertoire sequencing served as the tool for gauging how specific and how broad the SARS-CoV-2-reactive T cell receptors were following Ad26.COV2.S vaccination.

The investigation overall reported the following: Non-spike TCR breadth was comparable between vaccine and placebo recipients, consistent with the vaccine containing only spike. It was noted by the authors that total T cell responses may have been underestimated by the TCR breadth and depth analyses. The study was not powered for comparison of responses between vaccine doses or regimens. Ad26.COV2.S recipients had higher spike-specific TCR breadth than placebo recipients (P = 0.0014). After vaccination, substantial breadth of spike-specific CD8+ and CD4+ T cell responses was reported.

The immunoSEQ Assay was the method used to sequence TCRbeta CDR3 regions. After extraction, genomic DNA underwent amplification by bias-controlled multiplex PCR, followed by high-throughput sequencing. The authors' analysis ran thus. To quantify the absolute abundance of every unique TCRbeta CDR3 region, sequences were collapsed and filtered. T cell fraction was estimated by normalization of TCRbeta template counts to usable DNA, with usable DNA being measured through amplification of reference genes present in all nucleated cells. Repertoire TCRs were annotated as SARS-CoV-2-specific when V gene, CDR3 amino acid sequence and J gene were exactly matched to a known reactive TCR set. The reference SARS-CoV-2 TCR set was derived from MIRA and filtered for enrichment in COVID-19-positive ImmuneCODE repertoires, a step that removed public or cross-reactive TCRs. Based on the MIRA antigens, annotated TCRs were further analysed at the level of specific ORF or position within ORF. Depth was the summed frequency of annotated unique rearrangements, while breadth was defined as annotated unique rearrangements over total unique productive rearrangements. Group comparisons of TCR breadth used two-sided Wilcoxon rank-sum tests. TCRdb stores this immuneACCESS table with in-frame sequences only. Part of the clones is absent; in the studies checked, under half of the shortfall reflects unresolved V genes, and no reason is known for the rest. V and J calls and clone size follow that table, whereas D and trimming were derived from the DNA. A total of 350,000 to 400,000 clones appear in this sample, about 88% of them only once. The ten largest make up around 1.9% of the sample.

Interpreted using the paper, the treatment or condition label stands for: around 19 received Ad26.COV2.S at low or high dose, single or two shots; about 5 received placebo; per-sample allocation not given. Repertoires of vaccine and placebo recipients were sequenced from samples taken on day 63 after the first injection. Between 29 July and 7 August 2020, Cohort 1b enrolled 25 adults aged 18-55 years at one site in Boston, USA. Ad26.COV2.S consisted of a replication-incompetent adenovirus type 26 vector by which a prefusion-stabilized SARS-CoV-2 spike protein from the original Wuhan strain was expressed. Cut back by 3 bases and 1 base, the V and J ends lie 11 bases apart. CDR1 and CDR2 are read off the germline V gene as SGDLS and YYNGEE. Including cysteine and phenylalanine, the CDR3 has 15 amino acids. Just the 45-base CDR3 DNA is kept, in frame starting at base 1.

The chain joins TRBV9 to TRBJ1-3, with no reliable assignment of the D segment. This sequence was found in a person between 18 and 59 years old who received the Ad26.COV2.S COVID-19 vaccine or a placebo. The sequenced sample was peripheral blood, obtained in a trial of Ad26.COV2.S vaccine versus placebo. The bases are TGTGCCAGCAGCGGGCTTGGACGGTCTGGAAACACCATATATTTT. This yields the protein CASSGLGRSGNTIYF. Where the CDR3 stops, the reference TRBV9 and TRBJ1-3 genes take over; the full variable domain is DSGVTQTPKHLITATGQRVTLRCSPRSGDLSVYWYQQSLDQGLQFLIQYYNGEERAKGNILERFSAQQFPDLHSELNLSSLELGDSALYFCASSGLGRSGNTIYFGEGSWLTVV.